This TCR beta chain stems from a study of brain T cells in children with intractable seizures. Study-wide results and limits: Among the top 50 brain clones were public and private clonotypes. Pre-surgery blood may have been undersampled, hiding some clones. Viral specificity was inferred only from CDR3 similarity; HCMV serostatus was unknown.

CDR1 LGHNT and CDR2 FRNRAP come from the germline V gene. V shed 9 bases and J 3 bases; nucleotides not matched to a gene: 2. This CDR3 has 12 amino acids. The sequenced cases were selected for having the highest brain T cell transcript signatures. Produced via immunoSEQ multiplex PCR; TCRdb's table is partial and in-frame only. This table holds about 9,000 clones, 69% found once. Remarks on this clone: The antigen is undetermined.

The J gene is TRBJ2-5, the V gene TRBV12-5, with TRBD1 identical over 9 bases. This receptor was obtained from a girl aged 2-10 years with tuberous sclerosis and intractable seizures. This specimen was resected brain tissue, taken at surgery. The CDR3 sequence: CASRDREETQYF. Written as DNA, the CDR3 is TGTGCTAGCAGGGACAGGGAAGAGACCCAGTACTTC.